This TCR beta chain appears in the sequencing data of a study of blood T cell repertoires in COVID-19. Turning to the study itself: Sample material is recorded as cDNA or gDNA derived from T cells, B-cell-depleted T cells, or PBMCs.

Per the study methods: Estimation of nucleated cell counts was performed using reference gene primer amplification. The repertoire was sequenced with immunoSEQ multiplex PCR; TCRdb's copy has only in-frame clones and lacks some. The DNA gave D and trimming, while V, J and clone size come from that table. The data show some 22,000 clones, 85% to 90% seen once. Looked up from germline, CDR1 is SEHNR and CDR2 is FQNEAQ (reference sequence). This CDR3 contains 14 residues. V gave up 8 bases and J gave up 3 bases; unmatched junction bases: 6. Seattle patient enrollment occurred during active infection, with longitudinal follow-up thereafter.

The TCR originated in a man aged 65-85 years with COVID-19, enrolled during active disease. Material: peripheral blood. This rearrangement joins TRBV7-9 to TRBJ2-7, with 11 bases identical to TRBD1. The DNA of the CDR3 is TGTGCCAGCGACACCGGGACAGGGGGCTACGAGCAGTACTTC. As protein: CASDTGTGGYEQYF.